A single sample gave rise to the 6 T cell receptor beta chains below, sequenced in a study of blood T cell repertoires in COVID-19. The repertoire was sequenced with immunoSEQ multiplex PCR; TCRdb's copy has only in-frame clones and lacks some. This table has under 300,000 clones, 90% appearing once. The source material was peripheral blood. The receptor source for this set is a woman aged 60-70 years with COVID-19, enrolled during active disease.

V usage is TRBV28 and J usage is TRBJ2-1, with TRBD1 as a possible D gene (5 bases). CDR1 and CDR2 from the germline V gene are MDHEN and SYDVKM. This CDR3 spans 15 amino acids. Between the trimmed V and J ends, which lost 7 bases and 7 bases, there was a span of 20 bases. The DNA of the CDR3 is TGTGCCAGCACCCGGCAGGGCCCGCGCACGAATGAGCAGTTCTTC. Its protein is CASTRQGPRTNEQFF.

The chain links TRBV5-4 to TRBJ2-7; 7 bases align to TRBD2. The CDR3 covers 15 residues. The V gene's germline CDR1 is SGHNT and CDR2 YYREEE (reference sequence). J gave up 5 bases and V 3 bases, and 11 bases lay outside the gene matches. In nucleotides, the CDR3 is TGTGCCAGCAGCTCTGGGAGGACTAGGGGCAACGAGCAGTACTTC. It is translated as CASSSGRTRGNEQYF.

The genes are TRBV11-1 and TRBJ2-1; D may be TRBD1 (6 bases). Germline loops: CDR1 SGHAT, CDR2 FQDESV (reference sequence). V lost 5 bases, J lost 8 bases, and 19 bases lay in between. The CDR3 is 15 residues long. The CDR3 sequence is CASSAEGHPFHEQFF. CDR3 coding DNA: TGTGCCAGCAGCGCAGAGGGACATCCCTTCCATGAGCAGTTCTTC.

V usage is TRBV6-6 and J usage is TRBJ2-7, with 10 positions matching TRBD2. The CDR3 sequence is 16 residues long. Germline V gene data show CDR1 as MNHNY and CDR2 as SVGAGI (reference sequence). J gave up 3 bases and V 4 bases, and 9 bases lay outside the gene matches. In DNA, the CDR3 is TGTGCCAGCAGTTCCGATTCACTAGCGGGATACTACGAGCAGTACTTC. It specifies CASSSDSLAGYYEQYF.

V and J are TRBV4-3 and TRBJ1-2; D might be TRBD1 (6 bases). Looked up from germline, CDR1 is LGHNA and CDR2 is YSLEER. CDR3 length: 21 residues. The V end was cut by 1 base, the J end by 4 bases, with 31 bases between. The CDR3 region is CASSQGPRGRGILPRGYGYTF. CDR3 coding DNA: TGCGCCAGCAGCCAAGGGCCCCGAGGGCGGGGGATCCTTCCCAGGGGCTATGGCTACACCTTC.

The chain links TRBV9 to TRBJ1-3; a possible D gene is TRBD1 (5 bases). This CDR3 contains 14 residues. Germline CDR1 reads SGDLS; CDR2 reads YYNGEE. Trimming took off 0 bases at V and 4 bases at J, with 8 bases between the two ends. CDR3 amino acids: CASSVAAGGNTIYF. The CDR3 coding sequence is TGTGCCAGCAGCGTAGCGGCAGGGGGAAACACCATATATTTT.